The present T cell receptor (beta chain) was sequenced within a study of CDR3 diversity in severe acne. TCRdb re-derived calls from the PCR reads in MiXCR, one entry per CDR3 protein. The sample shows about 84,000 distinct CDR3 sequences, under 65% of them seen only once. Ten or more counts support this clonotype. The V gene lost 0 bases and the J gene lost 2 bases, with 11 bases spanning the gap. CDR3 size: 15 residues. CDR1 and CDR2 (germline): LGHNA, YNFKEQ. The sequencing sample was made of blood. The genes are TRBV4-2 and TRBJ2-7; D is possibly TRBD1 or TRBD2 (5 bases each). The TCR comes from a male donor in good health, without acne. CDR3 in amino acids: CASSQDGAGTYEQYF. CDR3 DNA: TGTGCCAGCAGCCAAGACGGGGCAGGAACCTACGAGCAGTACTTC.